Following are 8 T cell receptor beta chains from one sample sequenced in a study of T cell responses to AZD1222 COVID-19 vaccine. The repertoire was sequenced with immunoSEQ multiplex PCR; TCRdb's copy has only in-frame clones and lacks some. The sample includes some 190,000 clones, around 91% seen only once; the top ten take approximately 6.9%. The sample was peripheral blood, taken on day 0 of AZD1222 vaccination. All receptors derive from an adult in good health.

This chain uses TRBV30 with TRBJ2-3; no firm D call. Trimming cost V 2 bases and J 4 bases, with 7 bases left between them. The CDR3 length is 12 residues. Germline assignment: CDR1 GTSNPN and CDR2 SVGIG (reference sequence). CDR3 coding DNA: TGTGCCTGGAGTTTAGCTCCAGATACGCAGTATTTT. Protein product: CAWSLAPDTQYF.

This chain uses TRBV7-3 with TRBJ2-1; D remains ambiguous. This CDR3 is 16 amino acids long. Germline V gene lookup returns CDR1 SGHTA and CDR2 FQGTGA. Trimming left V 5 bases short and J 0 bases short, with 14 bases between. The CDR3 here is CASSPDLYSSYNEQFF. Written as DNA, the CDR3 is TGTGCCAGCAGCCCCGACCTGTACAGCTCCTACAATGAGCAGTTCTTC.

V is TRBV10-2 and J is TRBJ2-1; 7 bases map to TRBD2. The CDR3 contains 12 residues. The junction had 4 bases not matched to a gene; V was cut back by 8 bases and J by 6 bases. Germline V lookup: CDR1 WSHSY, CDR2 SAAADI. CDR3 nucleotide sequence: TGCGCCAGCCTCAGCGGGGCCAATGAGCAGTTCTTC. It encodes CASLSGANEQFF.

The V and J genes are TRBV13 and TRBJ2-6; 9 bases match TRBD1. CDR3 length: 16 residues. Germline CDR1 PRHDT, CDR2 FYEKMQ (reference sequence). The J segment lost 2 bases and the V segment lost 3 bases, leaving 2 bases of the junction unmatched. CDR3 amino acids: CASSFTGGAGANVLTF. CDR3 in DNA: TGTGCCAGCAGCTTCACAGGGGGCGCTGGGGCCAACGTCCTGACTTTC. Variable domain in full (rest from reference TRBV13 and TRBJ2-6): AAGVIQSPRHLIKEKRETATLKCYPIPRHDTVYWYQQGPGQDPQFLISFYEKMQSDKGSIPDRFSAQQFSDYHSELNMSSLELGDSALYFCASSFTGGAGANVLTFGAGSRLTVL.

V and J are TRBV6-2 or TRBV6-3 and TRBJ2-7, with 7 bases matching TRBD1. This CDR3 has 16 amino acids. Trimming at V came to 6 bases and at J to 2 bases, leaving 13 bases not matched to a gene. From germline, CDR1 is MNHEY and CDR2 SVGEGT. The CDR3 region is CASSESGGLMAYEQYF. In DNA form, the CDR3 reads TGTGCCAGCAGCGAATCAGGGGGTTTAATGGCCTACGAGCAGTACTTC.

The chain has TRBV5-1 and TRBJ2-2; TRBD2 matches at 8 bases. CDR3 length equals 15 residues. Trimming at V came to 4 bases and at J to 4 bases, leaving 6 bases not matched to a gene. The germline gives CDR1 SGHRS, CDR2 YFSETQ. CDR3 in amino acids: CASSPTSVGTGELFF. The CDR3 DNA reads TGCGCCAGCAGCCCGACTAGCGTGGGCACCGGGGAGCTGTTTTTT. Complete variable domain (other parts from reference TRBV5-1 and TRBJ2-2): KAGVTQTPRYLIKTRGQQVTLSCSPISGHRSVSWYQQTPGQGLQFLFEYFSETQRNKGNFPGRFSGRQFSNSRSEMNVSTLELGDSALYLCASSPTSVGTGELFFGEGSRLTVL.

This chain links TRBV9 with TRBJ1-6; D uncertain. The germline V gene encodes CDR1 SGDLS and CDR2 YYNGEE. Trimming stripped 0 bases from V and 5 bases from J, with 3 bases between. There are 13 residues in the CDR3. CDR3 in amino acids: CASSVGNNSPLHF. As DNA, the CDR3 is TGTGCCAGCAGCGTAGGGAATAATTCACCCCTCCACTTT.

This rearrangement joins TRBV5-4 to TRBJ2-1; 11 nucleotides line up with TRBD2. This CDR3 is 12 amino acids long. V shed 8 bases and J 8 bases; nucleotides not matched to a gene: 3. CDR1 and CDR2 from the germline V gene are SGHNT and YYREEE (reference sequence). The CDR3 DNA is TGTGCCAGTACTAGCGGGGGCGATGAGCAGTTCTTC. Its protein product is CASTSGGDEQFF.